These T cell receptor beta chains were read from a single sample in a study of T cell responses to AZD1222 COVID-19 vaccine. The method was immunoSEQ multiplex PCR; TCRdb's version includes in-frame clones alone and lacks a portion of them. Among around 78,000 clones, about 82% were seen once, and the ten largest hold 2.9%. Source: peripheral blood, taken on day 0 of AZD1222 vaccination. The receptors come from an adult in good health. Each CDR3 is given with its conserved first and last residue. D genes are given only for firm matches. A clone size is listed for some rows: how often the clone was seen (once, few, many), or a class if it is expanded.

.	TRBV9	.	TRBJ1-3	TGTGCCAGCAGCGCGGAGATTTCTGGAAACACCATATATTTT	CASSAEISGNTIYF
TRBD1	TRBV19	.	TRBJ2-3	TGTGCCAGTACCCGGACAGGGCCAGATACGCAGTATTTT	CASTRTGPDTQYF
.	TRBV19	.	TRBJ2-5	TGTGCCACCTTCCAGGTCTGGGGGCCGGGGGAGACCCAGTACTTC	CATFQVWGPGETQYF
.	TRBV18	.	TRBJ1-3	TGTGCCAGCTCACCACGAAAGGGGGGAGATACAGGGCCGCTTGGAAACACCATATATTTT	CASSPRKGGDTGPLGNTIYF
.	TRBV27	.	TRBJ1-1	TGTGCCAGCAGTTCCCCTCCGAACACTGAAGCTTTCTTT	CASSSPPNTEAFF
.	TRBV2	.	TRBJ2-5	TGTGCCAGCAGTGAACAGTTCAAGACCCAGTACTTC	CASSEQFKTQYF
.	TRBV24-1	.	TRBJ1-1	TGTGCCACCAGGAGACAGGATCCAAACACTGAAGCTTTCTTT	CATRRQDPNTEAFF
TRBD2	TRBV5-5	.	TRBJ2-5	TGTGCCAGCAGCTCTGGACTAGCGGGGGGACAAGAGACCCAGTACTTC	CASSSGLAGGQETQYF
TRBD1	TRBV9	.	TRBJ1-2	TGTGCCAGCAGTGAACAGGGGACTAGCTATGGCTACACCTTC	CASSEQGTSYGYTF
.	TRBV5-6	.	TRBJ2-1	TGTGCCAGCAGCTTGTTGCGGAATGGGGAGCAGTTCTTC	CASSLLRNGEQFF
TRBD2	TRBV5-6	.	TRBJ2-4	TGTGCCAGCAGCTTGGCGGGACTAGGCTCTTCTCAGTACTTC	CASSLAGLGSSQYF
.	TRBV5-5	.	TRBJ2-3	TGTGCCAGCAGCAGTACAGGGTTGGTAGATACGCAGTATTTT	CASSSTGLVDTQYF
TRBD1	TRBV2	.	TRBJ1-2	TGTGCCAGCAGCGGAGGACAGGGGAACTATGGCTACACCTTC	CASSGGQGNYGYTF
TRBD1	TRBV5-8	.	TRBJ2-7	TGTGCCAGCAGCTTAGCCTCCGGGACAGGGTGGGGCGAGCAGTACTTC	CASSLASGTGWGEQYF
TRBD1	TRBV5-6	few	TRBJ2-3	TGTGCCAGCAGCTCGACAGGGGAATTAACAGATACGCAGTATTTT	CASSSTGELTDTQYF
.	TRBV7-6	.	TRBJ1-1	TGTGCCAGCAGCCCAGGAGTTGCTGAAGCTTTCTTT	CASSPGVAEAFF
.	TRBV3-1/TRBV3-2	once	TRBJ1-2	TGTGCCAGCAGCCAAGGTACAGGTGTCCGCGACTATGGCTACACCTTC	CASSQGTGVRDYGYTF
.	TRBV3-1/TRBV3-2	.	TRBJ1-2	TGTGCCAGCAGCCAACGGGAGGGGGACTATGGCTACACCTTC	CASSQREGDYGYTF